Listed here is a single T cell receptor beta chain. This sample is drawn from a study of TIL therapy for anti-PD-1-resistant metastatic lung cancer. Time point reported: pre-treatment sample, taken before nivolumab and TIL therapy. The libraries were made with immunoSEQ v3. TCRdb's table, derived via immunoSEQ multiplex PCR, lists solely in-frame clones and lacks some. Among about 60,000 clones listed, around 86% were seen once. There are 17 residues in the CDR3. Germline CDR1 and CDR2: LNHNV and YYDKDF (reference sequence). Trimming removed 0 bases at V and 4 bases at J, with 16 bases between. The TCR sequence derives from a person aged 30 to 80 with non-small cell lung cancer. This specimen was blood, taken at baseline. The rearrangement uses TRBV15 and TRBJ1-5; D ambiguous. The CDR3, as DNA: TGTGCCACCAGCAGAGATAAGGGTTTCAAAGGGAATCAGCCCCAGCATTTT. Translation gives CATSRDKGFKGNQPQHF.